This TCR beta chain derives from a study of blood T cell repertoires in COVID-19. TCRdb's copy holds only in-frame clones and misses some; the assay was immunoSEQ multiplex PCR. The sample contains around 300,000 clones, 89% of which appear only once. The CDR3 has 16 amino acids. Germline V gene data show CDR1 as SNHLY and CDR2 as FYNNEI. V dropped 4 bases and J dropped 5; count of bases not matched to a gene: 7. This clone was picked up a small number of times. Everyone who took part was about 18 to 90 years old, and they came from about 25 US areas. The clonotype was recovered from a woman aged 55-70 years who had recovered from COVID-19. Source material: PBMCs or T cells enriched from blood (not recorded which). V is TRBV2 and J is TRBJ1-6; 8 bases align to TRBD1. In nucleotides, the CDR3 is TGTGCCAGCAGTGGACAGGGGCAGGATAATAATTCACCCCTCCACTTT. This codes for CASSGQGQDNNSPLHF.